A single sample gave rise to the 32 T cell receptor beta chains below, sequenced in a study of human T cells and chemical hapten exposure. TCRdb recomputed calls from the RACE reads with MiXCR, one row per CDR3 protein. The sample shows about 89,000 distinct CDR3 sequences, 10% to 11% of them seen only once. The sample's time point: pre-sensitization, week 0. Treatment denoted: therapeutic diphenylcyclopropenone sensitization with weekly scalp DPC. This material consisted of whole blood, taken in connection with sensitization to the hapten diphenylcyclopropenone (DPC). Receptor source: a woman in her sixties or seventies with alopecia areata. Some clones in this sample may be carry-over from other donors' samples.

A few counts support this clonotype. The CDR3 DNA reads TGTGCCAGCAGCTTTGGGACCGGACAGGGCCCCTACGAGCAGTACTTC. Its protein is CASSFGTGQGPYEQYF. The rearrangement joins TRBV11-3 to TRBJ2-7, with 8 bases aligning to TRBD1. This CDR3 has 16 amino acids. Per the germline V gene, CDR1 is SGHNT and CDR2 is YENEEA. V was clipped by 3 bases and J by 2 bases; unmatched bases: 9.

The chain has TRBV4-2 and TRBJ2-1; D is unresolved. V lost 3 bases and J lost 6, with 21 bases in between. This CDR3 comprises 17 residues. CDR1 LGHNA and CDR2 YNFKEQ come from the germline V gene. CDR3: CASSQARLPTPGNEQFF. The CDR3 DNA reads TGTGCCAGCAGCCAGGCAAGGTTACCGACGCCAGGCAATGAGCAGTTCTTC.

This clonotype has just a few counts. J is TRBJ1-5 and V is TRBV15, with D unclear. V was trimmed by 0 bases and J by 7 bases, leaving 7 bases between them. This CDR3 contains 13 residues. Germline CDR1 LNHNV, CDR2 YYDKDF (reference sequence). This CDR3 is CATSRDGMQPQHF. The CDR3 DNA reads TGTGCCACCAGCAGAGATGGGATGCAGCCCCAGCATTTT.

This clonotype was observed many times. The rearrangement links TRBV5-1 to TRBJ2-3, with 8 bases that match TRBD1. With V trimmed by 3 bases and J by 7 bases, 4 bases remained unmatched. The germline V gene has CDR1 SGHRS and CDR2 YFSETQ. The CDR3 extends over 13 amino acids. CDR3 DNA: TGCGCCAGCAGCTGGACAGGGTCCAATACGCAGTATTTT. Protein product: CASSWTGSNTQYF.

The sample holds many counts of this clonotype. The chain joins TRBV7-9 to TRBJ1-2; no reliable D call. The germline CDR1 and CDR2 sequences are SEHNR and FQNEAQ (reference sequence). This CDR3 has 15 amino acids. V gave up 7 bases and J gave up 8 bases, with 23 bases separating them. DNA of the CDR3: TGTGCCAGCACCCCAGGCGAGTTCGCGAGAAGAGGCTACACCTTC. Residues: CASTPGEFARRGYTF.

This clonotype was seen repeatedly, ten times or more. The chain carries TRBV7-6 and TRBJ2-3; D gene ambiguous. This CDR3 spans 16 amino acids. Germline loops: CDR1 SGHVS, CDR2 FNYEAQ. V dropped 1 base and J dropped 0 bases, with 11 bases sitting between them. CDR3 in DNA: TGTGCCAGCAGCTTAGGACACTCCCTTAGCACAGATACGCAGTATTTT. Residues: CASSLGHSLSTDTQYF.

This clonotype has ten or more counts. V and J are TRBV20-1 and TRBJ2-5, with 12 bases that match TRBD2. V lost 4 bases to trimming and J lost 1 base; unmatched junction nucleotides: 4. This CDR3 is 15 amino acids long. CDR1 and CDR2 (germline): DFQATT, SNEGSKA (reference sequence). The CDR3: CSAMGTSGLQETQYF. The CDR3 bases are TGCAGTGCTATGGGGACTAGCGGGCTCCAAGAGACCCAGTACTTC.

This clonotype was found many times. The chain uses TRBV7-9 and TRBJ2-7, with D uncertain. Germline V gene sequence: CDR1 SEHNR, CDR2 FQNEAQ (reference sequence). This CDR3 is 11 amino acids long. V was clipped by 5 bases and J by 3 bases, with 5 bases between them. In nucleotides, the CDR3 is TGTGCCAGCAGCCCCAACTACGAGCAGTACTTC. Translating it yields CASSPNYEQYF.

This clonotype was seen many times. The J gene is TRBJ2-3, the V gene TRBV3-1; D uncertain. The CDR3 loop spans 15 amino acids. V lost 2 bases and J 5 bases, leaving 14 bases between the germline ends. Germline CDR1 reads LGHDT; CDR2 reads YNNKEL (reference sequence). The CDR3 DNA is TGTGCCAGCAGCCAATTTGGGGAAAGGAAAGATACGCAGTATTTT. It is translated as CASSQFGERKDTQYF.

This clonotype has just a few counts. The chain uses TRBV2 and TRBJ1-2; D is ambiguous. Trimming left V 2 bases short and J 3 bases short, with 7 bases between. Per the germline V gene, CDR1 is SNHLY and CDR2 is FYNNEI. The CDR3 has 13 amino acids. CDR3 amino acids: CASSERTDYGYTF. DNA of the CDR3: TGTGCCAGCAGTGAACGGACGGACTATGGCTACACCTTC.

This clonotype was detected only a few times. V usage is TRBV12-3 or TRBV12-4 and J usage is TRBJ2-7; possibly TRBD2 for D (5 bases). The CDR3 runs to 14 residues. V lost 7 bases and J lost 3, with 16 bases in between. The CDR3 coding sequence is TGTGCCAGCACGGGTACGAGGCGGGTCTACGAGCAGTACTTC. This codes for CASTGTRRVYEQYF.

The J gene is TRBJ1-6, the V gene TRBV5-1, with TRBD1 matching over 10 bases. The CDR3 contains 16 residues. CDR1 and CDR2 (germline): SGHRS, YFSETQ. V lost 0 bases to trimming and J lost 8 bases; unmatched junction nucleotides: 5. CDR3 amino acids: CASSLARTGGYSPLHF. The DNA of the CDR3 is TGCGCCAGCAGCTTGGCTCGGACAGGGGGATATTCACCCCTCCACTTT.

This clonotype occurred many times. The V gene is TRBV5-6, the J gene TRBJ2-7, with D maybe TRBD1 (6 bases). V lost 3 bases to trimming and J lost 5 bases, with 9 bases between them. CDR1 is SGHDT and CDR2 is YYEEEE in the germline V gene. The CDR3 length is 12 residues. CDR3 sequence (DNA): TGTGCCAGCAGCTCCAGGGGCCACGAGCAGTACTTC. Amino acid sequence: CASSSRGHEQYF.

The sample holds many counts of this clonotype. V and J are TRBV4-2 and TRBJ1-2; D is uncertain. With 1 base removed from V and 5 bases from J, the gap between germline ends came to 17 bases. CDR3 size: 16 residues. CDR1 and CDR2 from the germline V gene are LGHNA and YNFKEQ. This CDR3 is CASSQADRMVSYGYTF. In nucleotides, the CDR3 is TGTGCCAGCAGCCAAGCCGATCGCATGGTTTCTTATGGCTACACCTTC.

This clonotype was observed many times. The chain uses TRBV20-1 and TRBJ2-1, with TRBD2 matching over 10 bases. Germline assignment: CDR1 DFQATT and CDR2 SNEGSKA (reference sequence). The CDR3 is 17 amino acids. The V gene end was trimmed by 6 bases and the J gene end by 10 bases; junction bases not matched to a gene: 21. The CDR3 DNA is TGCAGTGCCCGCTCGGATAGCGGGGGGTTCAGATTGCGAGAGCAGTTCTTC. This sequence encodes CSARSDSGGFRLREQFF.

CDR3 nucleotides: TGCAGCGTCGACAGGGGCGACGGCGAGACCCAGTACTTC. Protein sequence: CSVDRGDGETQYF. The chain recombines TRBV29-1 with TRBJ2-5, with 8 bases that match TRBD1. In germline, CDR1 is SQVTM, CDR2 ANQGSEA. V lost 6 bases and J lost 5; bases outside the gene matches: 8. CDR3 size: 13 residues.

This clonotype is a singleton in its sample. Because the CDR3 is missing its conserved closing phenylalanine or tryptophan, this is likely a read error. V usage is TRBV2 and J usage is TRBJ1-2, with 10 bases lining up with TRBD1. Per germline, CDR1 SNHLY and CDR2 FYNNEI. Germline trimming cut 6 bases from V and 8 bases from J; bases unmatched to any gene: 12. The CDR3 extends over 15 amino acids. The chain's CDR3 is CASSHSPDRGQGYTI. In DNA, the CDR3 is TGTGCCAGCAGCCACTCCCCCGACAGGGGGCAAGGCTACACCATC.

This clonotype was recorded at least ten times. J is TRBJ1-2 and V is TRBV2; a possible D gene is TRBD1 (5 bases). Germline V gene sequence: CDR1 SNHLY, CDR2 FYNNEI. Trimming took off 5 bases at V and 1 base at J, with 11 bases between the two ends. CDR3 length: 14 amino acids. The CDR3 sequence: CASSNDRRNYGYTF. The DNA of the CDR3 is TGTGCCAGCAGTAATGACAGACGTAACTATGGCTACACCTTC.

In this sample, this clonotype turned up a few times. The CDR3 nucleotides read TGTGCTAGTGGTTTGGACAGGGCCATCGAGCAGTACTTC. Protein: CASGLDRAIEQYF. The chain recombines TRBV12-5 with TRBJ2-7, with TRBD1 as a possible D gene (6 bases). V lost 1 base to trimming and J lost 6 bases, with 10 bases between them. This CDR3 has 13 amino acids. Germline V gene data show CDR1 as LGHNT and CDR2 as FRNRAP.

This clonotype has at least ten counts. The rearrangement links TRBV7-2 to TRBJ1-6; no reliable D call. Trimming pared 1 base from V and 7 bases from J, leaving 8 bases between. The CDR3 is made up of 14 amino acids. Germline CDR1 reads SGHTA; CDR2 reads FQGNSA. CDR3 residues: CASSLDSWNSPLHF. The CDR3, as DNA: TGTGCCAGCAGCTTAGATAGTTGGAATTCACCCCTCCACTTT. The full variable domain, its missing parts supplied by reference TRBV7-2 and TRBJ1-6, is GAGVSQSPSNKVTEKGKDVELRCDPISGHTALYWYRQSLGQGLEFLIYFQGNSAPDKSGLPSDRFSAERTGGSVSTLTIQRTQQEDSAVYLCASSLDSWNSPLHFGNGTRLTVT.

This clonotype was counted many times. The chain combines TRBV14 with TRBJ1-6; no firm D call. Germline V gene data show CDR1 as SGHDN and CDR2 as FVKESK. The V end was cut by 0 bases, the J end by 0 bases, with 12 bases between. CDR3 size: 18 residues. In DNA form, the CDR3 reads TGTGCCAGCAGCCAAGATCGAACATCGAGCTCCTATAATTCACCCCTCCACTTT. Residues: CASSQDRTSSSYNSPLHF.

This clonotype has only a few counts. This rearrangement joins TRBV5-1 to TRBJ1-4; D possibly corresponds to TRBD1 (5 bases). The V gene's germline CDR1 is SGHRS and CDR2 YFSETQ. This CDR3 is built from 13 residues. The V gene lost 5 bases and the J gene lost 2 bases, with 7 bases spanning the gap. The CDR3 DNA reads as TGCGCCAGCAGACGGGACACTAATGAAAAACTGTTTTTT. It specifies CASRRDTNEKLFF.

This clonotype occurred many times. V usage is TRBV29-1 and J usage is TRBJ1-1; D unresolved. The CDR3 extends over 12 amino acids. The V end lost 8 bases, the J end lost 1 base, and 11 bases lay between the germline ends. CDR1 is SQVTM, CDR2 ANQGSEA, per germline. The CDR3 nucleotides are TGCAGCCACCAGAACACGAACACTGAAGCTTTCTTT. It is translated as CSHQNTNTEAFF.

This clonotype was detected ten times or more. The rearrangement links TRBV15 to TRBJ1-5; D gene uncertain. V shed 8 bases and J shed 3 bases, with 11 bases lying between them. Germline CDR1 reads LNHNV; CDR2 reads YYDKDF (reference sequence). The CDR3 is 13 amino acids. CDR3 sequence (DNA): TGTGCCACCGCTGGACTGTACAATCAGCCCCAGCATTTT. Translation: CATAGLYNQPQHF.

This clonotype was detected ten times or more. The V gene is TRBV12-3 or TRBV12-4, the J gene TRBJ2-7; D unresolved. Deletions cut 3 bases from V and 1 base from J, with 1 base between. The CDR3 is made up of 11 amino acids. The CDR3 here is CASSFSYEQYF. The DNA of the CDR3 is TGTGCCAGCAGTTTTTCCTACGAGCAGTACTTC.

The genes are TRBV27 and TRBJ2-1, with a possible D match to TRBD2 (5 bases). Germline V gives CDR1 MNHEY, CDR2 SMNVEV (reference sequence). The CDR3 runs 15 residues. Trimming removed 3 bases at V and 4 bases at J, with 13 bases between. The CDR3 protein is CASSFGEPSYNEQFF. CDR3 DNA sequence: TGTGCCAGCAGTTTTGGGGAGCCGAGTTACAATGAGCAGTTCTTC.

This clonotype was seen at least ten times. The CDR3 loop reads CASSTTTARDIQYF. The CDR3 DNA is TGTGCCAGCAGTACAACAACAGCTAGGGACATTCAGTACTTC. The chain combines TRBV6-5 with TRBJ2-4; D gene uncertain. This CDR3 region has 14 residues. V was trimmed by 5 bases and J by 8 bases, leaving 16 bases between them. Per the germline V gene, CDR1 is MNHEY and CDR2 is SVGAGI.

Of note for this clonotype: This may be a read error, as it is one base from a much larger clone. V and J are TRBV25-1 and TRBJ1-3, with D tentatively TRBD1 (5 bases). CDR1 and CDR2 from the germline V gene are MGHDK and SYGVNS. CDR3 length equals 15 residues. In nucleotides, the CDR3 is TGTGTCAGCTCCCTGGGACTCTACTCTGGAAACACCATATATTTT. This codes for CVSSLGLYSGNTIYF.

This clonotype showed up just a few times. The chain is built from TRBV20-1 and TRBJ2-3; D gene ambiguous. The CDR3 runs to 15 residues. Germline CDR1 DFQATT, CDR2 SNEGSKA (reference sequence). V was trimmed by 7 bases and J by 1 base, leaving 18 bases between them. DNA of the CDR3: TGCAGTGTCAGCACTATAGAGCTAGGCACAGATACGCAGTATTTT. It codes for CSVSTIELGTDTQYF.

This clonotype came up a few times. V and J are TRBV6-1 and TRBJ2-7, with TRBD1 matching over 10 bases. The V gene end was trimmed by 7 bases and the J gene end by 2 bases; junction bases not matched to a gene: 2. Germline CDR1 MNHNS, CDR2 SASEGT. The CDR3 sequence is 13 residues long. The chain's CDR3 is CASIDRGPYEQYF. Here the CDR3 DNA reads TGTGCCAGCATCGACAGGGGGCCCTACGAGCAGTACTTC.

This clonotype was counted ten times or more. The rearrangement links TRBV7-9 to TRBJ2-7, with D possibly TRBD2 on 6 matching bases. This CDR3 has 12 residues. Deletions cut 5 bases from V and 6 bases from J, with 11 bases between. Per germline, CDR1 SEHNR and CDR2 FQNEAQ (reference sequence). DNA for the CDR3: TGTGCCAGCAGCCAGGACTACCGCGAGCAGTACTTC. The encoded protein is CASSQDYREQYF.

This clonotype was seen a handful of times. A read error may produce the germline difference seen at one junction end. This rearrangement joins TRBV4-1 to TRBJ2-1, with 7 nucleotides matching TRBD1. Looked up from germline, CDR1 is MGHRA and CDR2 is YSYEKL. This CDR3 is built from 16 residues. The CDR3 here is CASSLLRGILYDEQFF. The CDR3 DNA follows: TGCGCCAGCAGCCTGCTCAGGGGGATTCTCTACGATGAGCAGTTCTTC.